This T cell receptor (beta chain) was sequenced in a study of blood T cell repertoires in COVID-19. Study-level information: Collection of acute and convalescent COVID-19 samples took place in the United States, Italy and Spain. PBMCs, B-cell-depleted T cells, or T cells were the source of the cDNA or gDNA that made up the material.

CDR1 is SGHRS and CDR2 is YFSETQ in the germline V gene. V was trimmed by 5 bases and J by 3 bases, leaving 21 bases between them. There are 17 residues in the CDR3. Study processing details: From reference gene primer amplification, estimates of nucleated cell counts were derived. Assay: immunoSEQ multiplex PCR; the TCRdb copy retains only in-frame clones and omits some. V and J calls and clone size are as listed in that table; D and trimming were resolved from the DNA. The sample yields roughly 170,000 clones, approximately 80% seen once. This TCR was sampled from a human donor in a cohort sampled during active COVID-19. Sequencing was performed on peripheral blood. J is TRBJ2-1 and V is TRBV5-1; TRBD2 might be the D (7 bases). For the CDR3, the DNA is TGCGCCAGCAGTCTCGGCCAGGGCGGGGGCATCTACAATGAGCAGTTCTTC. Translated, it gives CASSLGQGGGIYNEQFF. Full variable domain (rest looked up from reference TRBV5-1 and TRBJ2-1): KAGVTQTPRYLIKTRGQQVTLSCSPISGHRSVSWYQQTPGQGLQFLFEYFSETQRNKGNFPGRFSGRQFSNSRSEMNVSTLELGDSALYLCASSLGQGGGIYNEQFFGPGTRLTVL.